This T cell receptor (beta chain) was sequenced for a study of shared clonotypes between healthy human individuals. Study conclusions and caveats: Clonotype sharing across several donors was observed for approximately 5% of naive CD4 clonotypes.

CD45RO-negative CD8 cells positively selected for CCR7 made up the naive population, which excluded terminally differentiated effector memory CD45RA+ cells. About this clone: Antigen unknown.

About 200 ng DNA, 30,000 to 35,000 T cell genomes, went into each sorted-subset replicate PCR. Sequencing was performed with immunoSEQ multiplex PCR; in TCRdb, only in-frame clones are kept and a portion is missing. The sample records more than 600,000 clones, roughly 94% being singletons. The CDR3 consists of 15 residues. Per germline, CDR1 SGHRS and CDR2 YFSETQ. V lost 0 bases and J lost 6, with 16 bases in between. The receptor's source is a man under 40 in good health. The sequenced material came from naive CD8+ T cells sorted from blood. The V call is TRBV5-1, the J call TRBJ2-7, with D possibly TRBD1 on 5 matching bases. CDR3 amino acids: CASSLESLGDAEQYF. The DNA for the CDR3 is TGCGCCAGCAGCTTGGAATCGTTAGGGGATGCCGAGCAGTACTTC.